One T cell receptor beta chain is described in this entry. This sample is part of a study of cytomegalovirus exposure and HLA in healthy donors. The study ran its PCR with 60 Vbeta and 13 Jbeta primers. Clones were sequenced by immunoSEQ multiplex PCR, and TCRdb holds only the in-frame ones, with some missing. The data hold roughly 120,000 clones, with more than 60% observed a single time. From germline, CDR1 is SGHKS and CDR2 YYEKEE (reference sequence). This CDR3 region has 15 residues. Trimming removed 3 bases from V and 6 bases from J, with 16 bases in between. Sequencing input: PBMCs. The J gene is TRBJ2-1, the V gene TRBV5-5; D is perhaps TRBD1 (6 bases). This TCR came from an older woman in good health and CMV-seropositive. The CDR3 region is CASSSGQLVGNEQFF. DNA of the CDR3: TGTGCCAGCAGCTCTGGACAGCTCGTCGGCAATGAGCAGTTCTTC.